Shown below are 30 T cell receptor beta chains from a single sample sequenced in a study of cytomegalovirus exposure and HLA in healthy donors. The PCR used 60 Vbeta and 13 Jbeta primers. The table came from immunoSEQ multiplex PCR; TCRdb's copy has only in-frame clones and leaves some out. The sample contains around 200,000 clones, over 75% of which appear only once. The specimen was PBMCs. These receptor sequences come from a male donor in good health and CMV-seronegative.

The count of this clone is one. J is TRBJ2-7 and V is TRBV5-1; D perhaps matches TRBD1 (5 bases). The germline V gene has CDR1 SGHRS and CDR2 YFSETQ. The CDR3 runs to 14 residues. Deletions cut 0 bases from V and 3 bases from J, with 10 bases between. The CDR3 nucleotides read TGCGCCAGCAGCTTGGCGCCAGGGAACTACGAGCAGTACTTC. Translation: CASSLAPGNYEQYF.

The chain links TRBV5-1 to TRBJ2-2, with 11 positions matching TRBD2. Germline loops: CDR1 SGHRS, CDR2 YFSETQ. This CDR3 is 17 amino acids long. V shed 1 base and J 5 bases; nucleotides not matched to a gene: 7. The CDR3: CASSLTSGGSGTGELFF. In nucleotides, the CDR3 is TGCGCCAGCAGCTTGACTAGCGGGGGTTCCGGGACCGGGGAGCTGTTTTTT. Full variable domain (missing parts from reference TRBV5-1 and TRBJ2-2): KAGVTQTPRYLIKTRGQQVTLSCSPISGHRSVSWYQQTPGQGLQFLFEYFSETQRNKGNFPGRFSGRQFSNSRSEMNVSTLELGDSALYLCASSLTSGGSGTGELFFGEGSRLTVL.

The gene calls are TRBV7-3 and TRBJ2-1; 8 positions match TRBD2. The germline V gene has CDR1 SGHTA and CDR2 FQGTGA. This CDR3 is built from 14 residues. Trimming at V came to 5 bases and at J to 6 bases, leaving 6 bases not matched to a gene. CDR3 amino acids: CASSPVGGANEQFF. The CDR3 DNA follows: TGTGCCAGCAGCCCAGTCGGGGGGGCCAATGAGCAGTTCTTC.

This clone showed up just a few times. J is TRBJ1-1 and V is TRBV5-1; 11 nucleotides align to TRBD1. Germline CDR1 SGHRS, CDR2 YFSETQ. V dropped 4 bases and J dropped 5; count of bases not matched to a gene: 4. The CDR3 has 14 residues. This CDR3 is CASSPGQGATEAFF. The CDR3 DNA sequence: TGCGCCAGCAGCCCCGGACAGGGGGCGACTGAAGCTTTCTTT.

This clone was seen just once. The genes are TRBV6-5 and TRBJ1-1; no firm D call. The germline gives CDR1 MNHEY, CDR2 SVGAGI. This CDR3 region has 13 residues. Trimming took 6 bases from V and 3 from J, leaving 11 bases between them. The CDR3 sequence: CASSQLVDTEAFF. The CDR3 DNA reads TGTGCCAGCAGCCAACTGGTTGACACTGAAGCTTTCTTT.

The rearrangement joins TRBV15 to TRBJ2-1; 9 nucleotides line up with TRBD1. V shed 0 bases and J 0 bases; nucleotides not matched to a gene: 0. This CDR3 comprises 16 residues. Per the germline V gene, CDR1 is LNHNV and CDR2 is YYDKDF (reference sequence). CDR3 sequence: CATSRETGGSYNEQFF. The CDR3, as DNA: TGTGCCACCAGCAGAGAGACAGGGGGCTCCTACAATGAGCAGTTCTTC.

The rearrangement joins TRBV7-9 to TRBJ2-7; 13 nucleotides line up with TRBD2. With 5 bases clipped from V and 4 bases from J, the junction kept 8 bases outside the gene matches. The CDR3 contains 16 residues. Germline V lookup: CDR1 SEHNR, CDR2 FQNEAQ (reference sequence). The CDR3 coding sequence is TGTGCCAGCAGCGTAACTAGCGGGAGGGCCGATTACGAGCAGTACTTC. It translates to CASSVTSGRADYEQYF.

The chain uses TRBV28 and TRBJ2-1; 7 bases fit TRBD1. The V and J ends lost 1 base and 7 bases, in that order; junction bases with no gene match: 7. Germline V gene sequence: CDR1 MDHEN, CDR2 SYDVKM. The CDR3 sequence is 15 residues long. CDR3 sequence: CASSLLRGGRNEQFF. DNA for the CDR3: TGTGCCAGCAGTTTATTACGAGGGGGCAGGAATGAGCAGTTCTTC.

The CDR3 protein is CAISDSRGNQPQHF. CDR3 nucleotide sequence: TGTGCCATCAGTGATAGCAGGGGTAACCAGCCCCAGCATTTT. The J gene is TRBJ1-5, the V gene TRBV10-3, with a tentative D call TRBD1 (6 bases). The CDR3 contains 14 residues. Germline V gene data show CDR1 as ENHRY and CDR2 as SYGVKD. Trimming stripped 3 bases from V and 7 bases from J, with 13 bases between.

This rearrangement joins TRBV20-1 to TRBJ2-7, with a weak D call TRBD1 (5 bases). V lost 4 bases and J lost 6, with 10 bases in between. Germline lookup yields CDR1 DFQATT and CDR2 SNEGSKA (reference sequence). This CDR3 is built from 11 residues. Here the CDR3 reads CSATKGLEQYF. CDR3 DNA: TGCAGTGCTACTAAGGGGCTCGAGCAGTACTTC.

The rearrangement links TRBV28 to TRBJ2-2; the D is unclear. Trimming shortened V by 3 bases and J by 4 bases, and 15 bases separated the two germline ends. Per the germline V gene, CDR1 is MDHEN and CDR2 is SYDVKM. The CDR3 length is 16 residues. The CDR3 is CASSFVVRQSTGELFF. DNA for the CDR3: TGTGCCAGCAGTTTCGTAGTCAGGCAGTCCACCGGGGAGCTGTTTTTT.

This chain connects TRBV7-2 to TRBJ1-2; 7 bases map to TRBD1. Germline V gene lookup returns CDR1 SGHTA and CDR2 FQGNSA. Trimming removed 7 bases from V and 3 bases from J; junction bases left unmatched: 8. The CDR3 has 14 residues. Here the CDR3 reads CASNPQGSDYGYTF. The DNA for the CDR3 is TGTGCCAGCAACCCACAGGGGTCAGACTATGGCTACACCTTC.

This clone was counted between two and nine times. The CDR3 DNA sequence: TGTGCCAGCAGCTCCTTGGGGGGGGCGAAGGTGTACGAGCAGTACTTC. This encodes CASSSLGGAKVYEQYF. This rearrangement joins TRBV5-5 to TRBJ2-7, with D tentatively TRBD2 (7 bases). The CDR3 consists of 16 residues. Germline V gene sequence: CDR1 SGHKS, CDR2 YYEKEE (reference sequence). V lost 3 bases, J lost 4 bases, and 20 bases lay in between.

The chain is built from TRBV4-3 and TRBJ1-2, with 8 bases aligning to TRBD1. The CDR3 covers 14 residues. The V segment lost 4 bases and the J segment 4 bases; nucleotides outside the gene matches: 5. Germline V gene lookup returns CDR1 LGHNA and CDR2 YSLEER. The CDR3 spells CASSRNRGGYGYTF. The CDR3 region has the DNA TGCGCCAGCAGCCGGAACAGGGGGGGCTATGGCTACACCTTC.

The chain is built from TRBV28 and TRBJ2-7; TRBD2 might be the D (6 bases). This CDR3 has 15 amino acids. Germline V CDR1 and CDR2: MDHEN, SYDVKM. The ends were cut back, 8 bases at V and 7 bases at J, with 24 bases in the middle. CDR3 residues: CASQHDRDLLREQYF. CDR3 in DNA: TGTGCCAGCCAACACGACCGGGACTTACTACGGGAGCAGTACTTC.

The chain links TRBV10-3 to TRBJ1-5; D perhaps matches TRBD1 (5 bases). The CDR3 is made up of 15 amino acids. CDR1 is ENHRY, CDR2 SYGVKD, per germline. The V gene lost 0 bases and the J gene lost 6 bases, with 12 bases spanning the gap. Here the CDR3 DNA reads TGTGCCATCAGTGAGTCGGGAGGGGCCTCTCAGCCCCAGCATTTT. The encoded protein is CAISESGGASQPQHF.

In its sample, this clone was seen a few times. This chain connects TRBV6-1 to TRBJ1-1; no firm D call. Germline CDR1 MNHNS, CDR2 SASEGT. This CDR3 comprises 19 residues. Trimming shortened V by 3 bases and J by 1 base, and 24 bases separated the two germline ends. The CDR3 DNA reads as TGTGCCAGCAGTGAGTTTGTCAGCGGACTTACGCTCGGGAACACTGAAGCTTTCTTT. As protein: CASSEFVSGLTLGNTEAFF.

The sample holds one count of this clone. The chain has TRBV4-3 and TRBJ2-2, with D unresolved. Trimming stripped 0 bases from V and 4 bases from J, with 6 bases between. The CDR3 is made up of 14 amino acids. Germline V gene data show CDR1 as LGHNA and CDR2 as YSLEER. The CDR3 DNA is TGCGCCAGCAGCCAAGAGGCGGTCACCGGGGAGCTGTTTTTT. Translation: CASSQEAVTGELFF.

The CDR3 loop is CASSIGTGFAFF. CDR3 sequence (DNA): TGTGCCAGTAGTATAGGGACAGGGTTCGCTTTCTTT. The chain has TRBV19 and TRBJ1-1; 8 nucleotides agree with TRBD1. The J segment lost 11 bases and the V segment lost 1 base, leaving 3 bases of the junction unmatched. Germline assignment: CDR1 LNHDA and CDR2 SQIVND (reference sequence). This CDR3 has 12 amino acids.

The chain carries TRBV2 and TRBJ2-5, with TRBD2 identical over 10 bases. Germline values: CDR1 SNHLY, CDR2 FYNNEI. CDR3 size: 17 residues. The ends lost 1 base at V and 4 bases at J; junction bases unmatched: 9. The chain's CDR3 is CASSEGVAGGLRETQYF. The CDR3 coding sequence is TGTGCCAGCAGTGAAGGGGTAGCGGGAGGCCTGCGAGAGACCCAGTACTTC.

The CDR3 coding sequence is TGTGCCAGCAGCCGGGACAGGGGTTATGGGCAGTACTTC. Protein product: CASSRDRGYGQYF. This rearrangement joins TRBV27 to TRBJ2-7, with 10 bases identical to TRBD1. The CDR3 extends over 13 amino acids. With V trimmed by 6 bases and J by 9 bases, 8 bases remained unmatched. Germline CDR1 MNHEY, CDR2 SMNVEV (reference sequence).

This chain connects TRBV5-1 to TRBJ2-3; 8 bases are shared with TRBD1. The junction had 4 bases not matched to a gene; V was cut back by 4 bases and J by 0 bases. The CDR3 consists of 15 residues. The germline gives CDR1 SGHRS, CDR2 YFSETQ. For the CDR3, the DNA is TGCGCCAGCAGCCCGGACAGGGTTAGCACAGATACGCAGTATTTT. It yields the protein CASSPDRVSTDTQYF.

The genes are TRBV5-6 and TRBJ2-1; D remains unclear. CDR1 is SGHDT and CDR2 is YYEEEE in the germline V gene. This CDR3 has 13 amino acids. V lost 3 bases and J 10 bases, leaving 14 bases between the germline ends. CDR3 region: CASSSSRSPEQFF. CDR3 nucleotides: TGTGCCAGCAGCTCGTCACGGAGCCCGGAGCAGTTCTTC. The variable domain in full, with the rest retrieved from reference TRBV5-6 and TRBJ2-1, is DAGVTQSPTHLIKTRGQQVTLRCSPKSGHDTVSWYQQALGQGPQFIFQYYEEEERQRGNFPDRFSGHQFPNYSSELNVNALLLGDSALYLCASSSSRSPEQFFGPGTRLTVL.

V is TRBV19 and J is TRBJ1-4; D not certain. The V end was cut by 5 bases, the J end by 4 bases, with 11 bases between. Germline loops: CDR1 LNHDA, CDR2 SQIVND (reference sequence). CDR3 size: 14 residues. For the CDR3, the DNA is TGTGCCAGTAGTCCCACGAGGCTTAATGAAAAACTGTTTTTT. Translating gives CASSPTRLNEKLFF.

This chain links TRBV7-8 with TRBJ2-5, with 13 bases lining up with TRBD2. The CDR3 is 16 residues long. V lost 5 bases to trimming and J lost 5 bases; unmatched junction nucleotides: 8. CDR1 is SGHVS and CDR2 is FQNEAQ in the germline V gene. The CDR3 DNA is TGTGCCAGCAGCACTCGGACTAGCGGGAGAGGCGAGACCCAGTACTTC. Amino acids: CASSTRTSGRGETQYF.

This clone occurred a few times. The genes are TRBV27 and TRBJ2-7; TRBD2 agrees at 11 bases. There are 15 residues in the CDR3. Germline loops: CDR1 MNHEY, CDR2 SMNVEV (reference sequence). Trimming at V came to 6 bases and at J to 3 bases, leaving 7 bases not matched to a gene. CDR3 sequence: CASRPLAGARYEQYF. In DNA form, the CDR3 reads TGTGCCAGCAGACCACTAGCGGGAGCCCGCTACGAGCAGTACTTC.

V and J are TRBV7-3 and TRBJ2-1, with 8 bases lining up with TRBD2. Losses at the gene ends were 7 bases for V and 5 bases for J; bases not matched to a gene: 4. The CDR3 contains 13 residues. Per germline, CDR1 SGHTA and CDR2 FQGTGA. CDR3 amino acids: CASTGGPDNEQFF. CDR3 bases: TGTGCCAGCACGGGGGGGCCGGACAATGAGCAGTTCTTC.

This chain uses TRBV27 with TRBJ2-4, with 12 bases that match TRBD2. Looked up from germline, CDR1 is MNHEY and CDR2 is SMNVEV (reference sequence). Losses at the gene ends were 5 bases for V and 6 bases for J; bases not matched to a gene: 11. There are 17 residues in the CDR3. The CDR3 reads CASSPPRLAGEGNIQYF. The CDR3 nucleotides are TGTGCCAGCAGTCCCCCCCGACTAGCGGGAGAGGGAAACATTCAGTACTTC.

The rearrangement uses TRBV7-9 and TRBJ1-1; D may be TRBD1 (5 bases). CDR1 is SEHNR, CDR2 FQNEAQ, per germline (reference sequence). The CDR3 sequence is 18 residues long. V lost 1 base to trimming and J lost 1 base, with 19 bases between them. CDR3 DNA sequence: TGTGCCAGCAGCTTAGTGGGGGGATATCGTGGTGCGAACACTGAAGCTTTCTTT. Translated: CASSLVGGYRGANTEAFF.

The chain recombines TRBV15 with TRBJ2-5, with a weak D call TRBD2 (6 bases). Germline V CDR1 and CDR2: LNHNV, YYDKDF (reference sequence). This CDR3 comprises 12 residues. V was shortened by 3 bases and J by 5 bases, with 7 bases between the two germline ends. The CDR3 DNA reads TGTGCCACCAGCAGGGGGAGGGAGACCCAGTACTTC. This encodes CATSRGRETQYF.